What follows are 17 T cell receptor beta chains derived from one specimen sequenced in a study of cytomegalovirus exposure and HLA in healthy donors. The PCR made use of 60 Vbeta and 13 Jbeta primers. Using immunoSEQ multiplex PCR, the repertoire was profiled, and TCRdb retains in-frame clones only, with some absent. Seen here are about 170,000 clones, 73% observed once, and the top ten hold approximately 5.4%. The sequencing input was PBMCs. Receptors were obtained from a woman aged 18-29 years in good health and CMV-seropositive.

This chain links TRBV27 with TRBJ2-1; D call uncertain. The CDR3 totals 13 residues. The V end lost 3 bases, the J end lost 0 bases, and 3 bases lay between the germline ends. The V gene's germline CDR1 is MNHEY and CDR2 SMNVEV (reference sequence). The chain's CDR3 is CASSLSSYNEQFF. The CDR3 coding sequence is TGTGCCAGCAGTTTGAGCTCCTACAATGAGCAGTTCTTC.

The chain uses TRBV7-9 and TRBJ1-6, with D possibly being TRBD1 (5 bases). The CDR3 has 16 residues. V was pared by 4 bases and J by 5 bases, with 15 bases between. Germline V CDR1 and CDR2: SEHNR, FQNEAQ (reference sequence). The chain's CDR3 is CASSSTLDRDNSPLHF. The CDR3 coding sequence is TGTGCCAGCAGCTCCACCCTCGACAGAGATAATTCACCCCTCCACTTT.

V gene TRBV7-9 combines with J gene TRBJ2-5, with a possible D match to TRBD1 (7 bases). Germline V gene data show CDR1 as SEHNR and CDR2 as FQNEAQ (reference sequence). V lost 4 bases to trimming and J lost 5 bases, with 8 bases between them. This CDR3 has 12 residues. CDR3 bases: TGTGCCAGCAGCTCAGGGGGGGAGACCCAGTACTTC. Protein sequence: CASSSGGETQYF.

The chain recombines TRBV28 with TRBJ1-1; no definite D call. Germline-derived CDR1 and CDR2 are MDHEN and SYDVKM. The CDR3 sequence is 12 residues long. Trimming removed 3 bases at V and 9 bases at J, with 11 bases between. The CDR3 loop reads CASSLSESKAFF. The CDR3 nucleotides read TGTGCCAGCAGTTTGTCTGAATCTAAAGCTTTCTTT. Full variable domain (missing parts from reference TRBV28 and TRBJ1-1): DVKVTQSSRYLVKRTGEKVFLECVQDMDHENMFWYRQDPGLGLRLIYFSYDVKMKEKGDIPEGYSVSREKKERFSLILESASTNQTSMYLCASSLSESKAFFGQGTRLTVV.

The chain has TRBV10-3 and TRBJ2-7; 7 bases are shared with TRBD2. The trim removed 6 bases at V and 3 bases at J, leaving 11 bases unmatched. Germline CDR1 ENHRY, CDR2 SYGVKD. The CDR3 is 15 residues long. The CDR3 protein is CAIRPSRDYIYEQYF. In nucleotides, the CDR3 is TGTGCCATCAGACCGTCCCGGGACTACATCTACGAGCAGTACTTC.

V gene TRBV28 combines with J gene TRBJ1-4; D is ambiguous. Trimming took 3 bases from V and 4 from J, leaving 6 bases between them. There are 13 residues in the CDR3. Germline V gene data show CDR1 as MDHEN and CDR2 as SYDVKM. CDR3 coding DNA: TGTGCCAGCAGTTTCACGGTTAATGAAAAACTGTTTTTT. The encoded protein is CASSFTVNEKLFF.

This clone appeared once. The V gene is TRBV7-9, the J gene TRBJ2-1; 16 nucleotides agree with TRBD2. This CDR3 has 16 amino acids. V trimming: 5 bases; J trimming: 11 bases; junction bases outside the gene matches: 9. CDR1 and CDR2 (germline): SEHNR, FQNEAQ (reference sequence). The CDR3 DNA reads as TGTGCCAGCAGCGGACCGGGACTAGCGGGGGGGCCGAAGCAGTTCTTC. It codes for CASSGPGLAGGPKQFF.

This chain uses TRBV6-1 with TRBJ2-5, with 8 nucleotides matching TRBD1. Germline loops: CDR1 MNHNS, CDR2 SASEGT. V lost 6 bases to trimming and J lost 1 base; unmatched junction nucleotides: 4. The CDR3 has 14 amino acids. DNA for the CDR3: TGTGCCAGCAGCTACAGGGGGACCCAAGAGACCCAGTACTTC. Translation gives CASSYRGTQETQYF.

CDR3 sequence (DNA): TGTGCCAGCAGCTTAGAAGCTTTGTTCGGTGAGACCCAGTACTTC. It translates to CASSLEALFGETQYF. J is TRBJ2-5 and V is TRBV5-6; D unclear. The CDR3 loop spans 15 amino acids. The V end was cut by 2 bases, the J end by 5 bases, with 16 bases between. Germline V gives CDR1 SGHDT, CDR2 YYEEEE.

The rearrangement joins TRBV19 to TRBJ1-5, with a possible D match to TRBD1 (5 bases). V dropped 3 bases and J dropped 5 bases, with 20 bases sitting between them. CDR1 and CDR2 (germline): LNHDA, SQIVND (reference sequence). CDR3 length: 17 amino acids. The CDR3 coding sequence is TGTGCCAGTAGTATCCCGTGGAGCGGGGGTGGGGATCAGCCCCAGCATTTT. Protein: CASSIPWSGGGDQPQHF.

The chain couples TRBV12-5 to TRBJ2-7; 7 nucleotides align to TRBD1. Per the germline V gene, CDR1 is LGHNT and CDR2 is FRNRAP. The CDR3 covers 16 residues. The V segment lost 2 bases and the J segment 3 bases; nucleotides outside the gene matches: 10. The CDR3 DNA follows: TGTGCTAGTGGTTTGAGCCTTTTGGCAGGGGGCTACGAGCAGTACTTC. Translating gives CASGLSLLAGGYEQYF.

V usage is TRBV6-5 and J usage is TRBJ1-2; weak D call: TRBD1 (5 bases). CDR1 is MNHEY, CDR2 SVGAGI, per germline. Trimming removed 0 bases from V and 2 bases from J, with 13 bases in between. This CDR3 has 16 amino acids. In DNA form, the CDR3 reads TGTGCCAGCAGTTACTCGTCTTTCGGGGGGAACTATGGCTACACCTTC. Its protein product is CASSYSSFGGNYGYTF.

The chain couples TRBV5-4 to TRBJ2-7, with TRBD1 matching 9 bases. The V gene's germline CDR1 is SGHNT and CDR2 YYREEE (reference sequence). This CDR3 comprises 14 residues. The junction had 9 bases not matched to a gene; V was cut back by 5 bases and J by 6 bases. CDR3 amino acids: CASRPGTGPSEQYF. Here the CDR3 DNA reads TGTGCCAGCAGACCCGGGACAGGGCCTTCCGAGCAGTACTTC. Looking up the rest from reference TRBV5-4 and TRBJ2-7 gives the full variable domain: ETGVTQSPTHLIKTRGQQVTLRCSSQSGHNTVSWYQQALGQGPQFIFQYYREEENGRGNFPPRFSGLQFPNYSSELNVNALELDDSALYLCASRPGTGPSEQYFGPGTRLTVT.

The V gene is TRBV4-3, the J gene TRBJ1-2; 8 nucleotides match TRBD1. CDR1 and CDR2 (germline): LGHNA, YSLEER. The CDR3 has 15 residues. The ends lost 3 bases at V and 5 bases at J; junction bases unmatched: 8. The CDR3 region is CASSQADRGRYGYTF. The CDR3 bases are TGCGCCAGCAGCCAGGCCGACAGGGGCCGATATGGCTACACCTTC.

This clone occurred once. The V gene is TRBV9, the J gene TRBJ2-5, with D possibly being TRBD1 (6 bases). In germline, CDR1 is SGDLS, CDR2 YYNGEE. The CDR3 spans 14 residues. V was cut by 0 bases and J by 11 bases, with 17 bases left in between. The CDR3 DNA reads TGTGCCAGCAGCGTAGAGGGGGAGAGTGGGGAGCAGTACTTC. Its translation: CASSVEGESGEQYF.

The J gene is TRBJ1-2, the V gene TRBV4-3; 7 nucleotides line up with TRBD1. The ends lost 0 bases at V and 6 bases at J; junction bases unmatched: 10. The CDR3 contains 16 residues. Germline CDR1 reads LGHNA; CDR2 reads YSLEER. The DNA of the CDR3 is TGCGCCAGCAGCCAAGACAATCAGGGGGTACCTGATGGCTACACCTTC. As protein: CASSQDNQGVPDGYTF.

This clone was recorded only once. The CDR3 protein is CASSPGGGGQLEQFF. CDR3 DNA sequence: TGTGCCAGCAGCCCGGGCGGGGGGGGGCAGTTAGAGCAGTTCTTC. The J gene is TRBJ2-1, the V gene TRBV7-9; 9 positions match TRBD2. The CDR3 is 15 amino acids. Trimming cost V 5 bases and J 10 bases; bases outside gene matches: 12. Germline CDR1 reads SEHNR; CDR2 reads FQNEAQ (reference sequence).